A selection of T cell receptor beta chains follows, all from one sample in a study of T cell responses to AZD1222 COVID-19 vaccine. TCRdb keeps only in-frame clones here, not all; method: immunoSEQ multiplex PCR. Of some 130,000 clones listed, approximately 92% are singletons. The starting material was peripheral blood, obtained 28 days after the second AZD1222 dose. The receptors originated from an adult who received the AZD1222 COVID-19 vaccine. CDR3s include the opening cysteine and the closing phenylalanine or tryptophan. The D gene is left open where the match is weak. Size is stated for part of the rows, as once, few or many counts, or as a class when the clone is expanded.

clone size: -; D gene: -; V gene: TRBV5-8; J gene: TRBJ1-4; CDR3 DNA: TGTGCCAGCAGCTGGGTGGCTGAAAAACTGTTTTTT; CDR3 protein: CASSWVAEKLFF
clone size: -; D gene: -; V gene: TRBV7-2; J gene: TRBJ1-6; CDR3 DNA: TGTGCCAGCAGCCCAAAAAGCTCCTATAATTCACCCCTCCACTTT; CDR3 protein: CASSPKSSYNSPLHF
clone size: -; D gene: -; V gene: TRBV19; J gene: TRBJ1-3; CDR3 DNA: TGTGCCAGTAGTACTCTGACAGAGAACACCATATATTTT; CDR3 protein: CASSTLTENTIYF
clone size: -; D gene: -; V gene: TRBV28; J gene: TRBJ1-2; CDR3 DNA: TGTGCCAGCATTCATCCGGGCGGGGGGCAGAACTATGGCTACACCTTC; CDR3 protein: CASIHPGGGQNYGYTF
clone size: -; D gene: -; V gene: TRBV11-3; J gene: TRBJ1-6; CDR3 DNA: TGTGCCAGCAGCTTATTTACACCCCCGAATTCACCCCTCCACTTT; CDR3 protein: CASSLFTPPNSPLHF
clone size: -; D gene: TRBD2; V gene: TRBV19; J gene: TRBJ2-5; CDR3 DNA: TGTGCCAGTAGTCCCGATTCCCGAGCGGGGGCTGGAGAGACCCAGTACTTC; CDR3 protein: CASSPDSRAGAGETQYF
clone size: -; D gene: -; V gene: TRBV6-6; J gene: TRBJ1-2; CDR3 DNA: TGTGCCAGCAGGCGGGGCGTCGTCGGCTACACCTTC; CDR3 protein: CASRRGVVGYTF
clone size: -; D gene: TRBD1; V gene: TRBV7-6; J gene: TRBJ1-1; CDR3 DNA: TGTGCCAGCAAGCTACCGGGGACAGGAATATACACTGAAGCTTTCTTT; CDR3 protein: CASKLPGTGIYTEAFF
clone size: -; D gene: -; V gene: TRBV2; J gene: TRBJ1-5; CDR3 DNA: TGTGCCAGCAGTCCAGACACCCGCAATCAGCCCCAGCATTTT; CDR3 protein: CASSPDTRNQPQHF
clone size: -; D gene: TRBD1; V gene: TRBV6-5; J gene: TRBJ1-4; CDR3 DNA: TGTGCCAGCAGGACCCGGACAGGTGGAAAACTGTTTTTT; CDR3 protein: CASRTRTGGKLFF
clone size: -; D gene: TRBD1; V gene: TRBV11-3; J gene: TRBJ1-3; CDR3 DNA: TGTGCCAGCAGCTTAAGGGACAGCCAAGGGGACTCTGGAAACACCATATATTTT; CDR3 protein: CASSLRDSQGDSGNTIYF
clone size: -; D gene: TRBD1; V gene: TRBV4-1; J gene: TRBJ1-2; CDR3 DNA: TGCGCCAGCAGCCAAGCTTACAGGGGGCGCGGGGATGGCTACACCTTC; CDR3 protein: CASSQAYRGRGDGYTF
clone size: -; D gene: -; V gene: TRBV7-2; J gene: TRBJ2-5; CDR3 DNA: TGTGCCAGCAGCTTAGGTCTAGGAGGGGAGACCCAGTACTTC; CDR3 protein: CASSLGLGGETQYF
clone size: -; D gene: -; V gene: TRBV5-1; J gene: TRBJ1-1; CDR3 DNA: TGCGCCAGCAGTTCCGGGACAAGTGAAGCTTTCTTT; CDR3 protein: CASSSGTSEAFF
clone size: -; D gene: -; V gene: TRBV27; J gene: TRBJ2-7; CDR3 DNA: TGTGCCAGCAGTTTAAGCGACGGGACCTACGAGCAGTACTTC; CDR3 protein: CASSLSDGTYEQYF
clone size: -; D gene: TRBD1; V gene: TRBV5-8; J gene: TRBJ1-6; CDR3 DNA: TGTGCCAGCAGCTTGTGGACAGGGACTTCACCCCTCCACTTT; CDR3 protein: CASSLWTGTSPLHF
clone size: -; D gene: -; V gene: TRBV6-1; J gene: TRBJ1-1; CDR3 DNA: TGTGCCAGCAGTGATTTGACGAACACTGAAGCTTTCTTT; CDR3 protein: CASSDLTNTEAFF
clone size: once; D gene: -; V gene: TRBV12-3/TRBV12-4; J gene: TRBJ1-2; CDR3 DNA: TGTGCCAGCAGTTTAAACCTGAGTGGCTACACCTTC; CDR3 protein: CASSLNLSGYTF
clone size: -; D gene: -; V gene: TRBV2; J gene: TRBJ1-5; CDR3 DNA: TGTGCCAGCAGTGATTTGGCAGGGGATCAGCCCCAGCATTTT; CDR3 protein: CASSDLAGDQPQHF
clone size: -; D gene: -; V gene: TRBV5-5; J gene: TRBJ2-7; CDR3 DNA: TGTGCCAGCAGCCCCGAGAGGCACTACGAGCAGTACTTC; CDR3 protein: CASSPERHYEQYF
clone size: -; D gene: -; V gene: TRBV7-3; J gene: TRBJ2-1; CDR3 DNA: TGTGCCAGCAGCTACTATGGTGATGGGAATGAGCAGTTCTTC; CDR3 protein: CASSYYGDGNEQFF
clone size: -; D gene: -; V gene: TRBV4-2; J gene: TRBJ2-2; CDR3 DNA: TGTGCCAGCAGCCAAGATCACTACGGACCCGGGGAGCTGTTTTTT; CDR3 protein: CASSQDHYGPGELFF
clone size: once; D gene: -; V gene: TRBV7-9; J gene: TRBJ1-3; CDR3 DNA: TGTGCCAGCAGCCCAAAAAGGGGGGTTTCTGGAAACACCATATATTTT; CDR3 protein: CASSPKRGVSGNTIYF
clone size: -; D gene: TRBD1; V gene: TRBV5-1; J gene: TRBJ2-2; CDR3 DNA: TGCGCCAGCAGCGTGGACCAGGGGGCCGGGGAGCTGTTTTTT; CDR3 protein: CASSVDQGAGELFF
clone size: once; D gene: TRBD2; V gene: TRBV11-3; J gene: TRBJ2-7; CDR3 DNA: TGTGCCAGCAGGCGGGGGACTGCCGAGCAGTACTTC; CDR3 protein: CASRRGTAEQYF
clone size: -; D gene: -; V gene: TRBV6-1; J gene: TRBJ2-7; CDR3 DNA: TGTGCCAGCAGTGAACGGAGCTACGAGCAGTACTTC; CDR3 protein: CASSERSYEQYF
clone size: -; D gene: -; V gene: TRBV18; J gene: TRBJ2-5; CDR3 DNA: TGTGCCAGCTCAGACCGGGGGGCTCGGGAGACCCAGTACTTC; CDR3 protein: CASSDRGARETQYF
clone size: -; D gene: TRBD1; V gene: TRBV10-3; J gene: TRBJ1-2; CDR3 DNA: TGTGCCATCAGAGGCGTACAGGGGGCCCTCGAATATGGCTACACCTTC; CDR3 protein: CAIRGVQGALEYGYTF
clone size: once; D gene: -; V gene: TRBV5-1; J gene: TRBJ1-5; CDR3 DNA: TGCGCCAGCAGCTTGGTGGGGGGGAATCAGCCCCAGCATTTT; CDR3 protein: CASSLVGGNQPQHF